There are a few counts of the clone carrying this T cell receptor beta chain. This entry is derived from a study of shared clonotypes between healthy human individuals. The J segment lost 3 bases and the V segment lost 4 bases, leaving 3 bases of the junction unmatched. Looked up from germline, CDR1 is SGHTS and CDR2 is YDEGEE. CDR3 length: 14 amino acids. Measured with immunoSEQ multiplex PCR; TCRdb has only the in-frame clones, and not every one. The sample shows around 1.1 million clones, approximately 77% of them seen only once. Sequences were obtained from memory CD4+ T cells from PBMCs. This sample's subset: CD45RA-negative fraction. This receptor was taken from a man aged 18 to 30 in good health. Some clones in this sample may be carry-over from other donors' samples. V is TRBV5-8 and J is TRBJ1-2, with TRBD1 matching 10 bases. The CDR3 DNA is TGTGCCAGCAGCAGGACAGGGGGTGACTATGGCTACACCTTC. Translating gives CASSRTGGDYGYTF.